One TCR beta chain is described in this entry. Its antigen is unidentified. The junction shows a germline mismatch at one end, possibly a read error. The CDR3 length is 15 residues. The germline V gene encodes CDR1 MNHEY and CDR2 SVGAGI. This record belongs to a study of blood T cells in healthy people across ages. Study-wide context: With template switching, about one barcoded beta molecule was captured per two T cells.

Study results and limitations: Relative to aged donors, long-lived donors carried more naive CD4+ cells and displayed higher diversity.

The authors ran a second PCR of roughly 6 to 12 cycles using a sample-barcoded 5' primer and a J-beta primer mix. Sequencing yielded, for each sample, at least 2.5 million paired-end reads carrying CDR3. A single record per CDR3 protein comes from TCRdb applying MiXCR to the 5' RACE reads. The sample has 650,000 to 700,000 distinct CDR3 sequences, about 32% seen once. The sample comprised blood. This chain uses TRBV6-5 with TRBJ2-5; the D gene is possibly TRBD2 (6 bases). This receptor was obtained from a woman older than 75 in good health. Here the CDR3 reads CASSYSGNGGEIQYF. The CDR3 region has the DNA TGTGCCAGCAGTTACTCGGGGAACGGGGGAGAGATCCAGTACTTC.